Presented here are 13 T cell receptor beta chains from one specimen sequenced in a study of control samples from healthy donors and cancer patients. The repertoire was sequenced with immunoSEQ multiplex PCR; TCRdb's copy has only in-frame clones and lacks some. The sample has around 200,000 clones; 91% are singletons. The sample was blood. The receptors originated from a woman aged 25-40 years in good health.

This clone was recorded once. The chain combines TRBV24-1 with TRBJ2-1; 8 nucleotides match TRBD2. Trimming removed 2 bases from V and 4 bases from J; junction bases left unmatched: 6. Germline V gene lookup returns CDR1 KGHDR and CDR2 SFDVKD. The CDR3 is 16 amino acids. The CDR3 here is CATSDSASGPYNEQFF. CDR3 bases: TGTGCCACCAGTGATTCGGCTAGCGGGCCATACAATGAGCAGTTCTTC.

V is TRBV18 and J is TRBJ1-5, with TRBD1 matching over 10 bases. The V gene end was trimmed by 5 bases and the J gene end by 2 bases; junction bases not matched to a gene: 3. The CDR3 has 15 amino acids. Germline CDR1 reads KGHSH; CDR2 reads LQKENI. The CDR3: CASSSGTGGNQPQHF. In nucleotides, the CDR3 is TGTGCCAGCTCATCCGGGACAGGGGGCAATCAGCCCCAGCATTTT.

This chain links TRBV6-6 with TRBJ1-1; 8 positions agree with TRBD1. Germline trimming cut 6 bases from V and 5 bases from J; bases unmatched to any gene: 11. Germline lookup yields CDR1 MNHNY and CDR2 SVGAGI (reference sequence). This CDR3 is built from 15 residues. CDR3 amino acids: CASRTKQGVGTEAFF. For the CDR3, the DNA is TGTGCCAGCAGAACAAAACAGGGGGTAGGGACTGAAGCTTTCTTT.

J is TRBJ2-7 and V is TRBV6-5; 11 nucleotides match TRBD1. Germline V lookup: CDR1 MNHEY, CDR2 SVGAGI. V dropped 3 bases and J dropped 5; count of bases not matched to a gene: 9. The CDR3 contains 16 residues. CDR3 residues: CASSYRPGTGGDEQYF. Written as DNA, the CDR3 is TGTGCCAGCAGTTATCGGCCCGGGACAGGGGGGGACGAGCAGTACTTC.

The V gene is TRBV3-1 (or the pseudogene TRBV3-2), the J gene TRBJ1-1; D gene ambiguous. Germline V lookup: CDR1 LGHDT, CDR2 YNNKEL (reference sequence). Trimming left V 1 base short and J 0 bases short, with 6 bases between. The CDR3 totals 14 residues. CDR3 residues: CASSQGPLNTEAFF. CDR3 bases: TGTGCCAGCAGCCAAGGACCGTTGAACACTGAAGCTTTCTTT.

The genes are TRBV7-2 and TRBJ1-2; D remains ambiguous. Trimming stripped 1 base from V and 5 bases from J, with 5 bases between. CDR1 is SGHTA, CDR2 FQGNSA, per germline. The CDR3 sequence is 12 residues long. CDR3: CASSLEGYGYTF. In DNA, the CDR3 is TGTGCCAGCAGCTTAGAGGGTTATGGCTACACCTTC.

CDR3 amino acids: CASSRQGASYNEQFF. In DNA form, the CDR3 reads TGTGCCAGCAGCAGACAGGGGGCGTCCTACAATGAGCAGTTCTTC. J is TRBJ2-1 and V is TRBV5-5; 10 nucleotides line up with TRBD1. The CDR3 extends over 15 amino acids. V trimming: 4 bases; J trimming: 1 base; junction bases outside the gene matches: 2. Germline V gene data show CDR1 as SGHKS and CDR2 as YYEKEE (reference sequence).

The J gene is TRBJ1-2, the V gene TRBV3-1 (or the pseudogene TRBV3-2); 7 nucleotides line up with TRBD1. V was pared by 0 bases and J by 6 bases, with 1 base of the junction left unmatched. Germline V gives CDR1 LGHDT, CDR2 YNNKEL (reference sequence). This CDR3 region has 13 residues. The CDR3 spells CASSQDRGDGYTF. The CDR3 DNA is TGTGCCAGCAGCCAAGACAGGGGGGATGGCTACACCTTC.

CDR3: CASSEQGANTEAFF. The CDR3 DNA is TGCGCCAGCAGCGAACAGGGGGCGAACACTGAAGCTTTCTTT. The J gene is TRBJ1-1, the V gene TRBV5-1; 9 bases match TRBD1. Per the germline V gene, CDR1 is SGHRS and CDR2 is YFSETQ. The CDR3 consists of 14 residues. V lost 4 bases, J lost 1 base, and 2 bases stayed unmatched.

This clone has just one count. The chain couples TRBV11-2 to TRBJ1-2; weak D call: TRBD1 (6 bases). The CDR3 covers 14 residues. With 2 bases removed from V and 2 bases from J, the gap between germline ends came to 9 bases. CDR1 is SGHAT, CDR2 FQNNGV, per germline. CDR3 loop: CASSLYRANYGYTF. CDR3 DNA sequence: TGTGCCAGCAGCTTATACAGGGCGAACTATGGCTACACCTTC.

Here the CDR3 DNA reads TGTGCCACCAGCAGAGCCCCTCAGGAATCCTACGAGCAGTACTTC. It codes for CATSRAPQESYEQYF. The chain carries TRBV15 and TRBJ2-7, with unresolved D. Germline V gene lookup returns CDR1 LNHNV and CDR2 YYDKDF (reference sequence). V gave up 1 base and J gave up 1 base, with 11 bases separating them. CDR3 length: 15 residues.

The rearrangement links TRBV5-1 to TRBJ2-3, with 10 positions matching TRBD2. CDR1 is SGHRS, CDR2 YFSETQ, per germline. The V segment lost 3 bases and the J segment 4 bases; nucleotides outside the gene matches: 5. The CDR3 has 15 residues. For the CDR3, the DNA is TGCGCCAGCAGCTCCGGGACTAGCGATTCAGATACGCAGTATTTT. It encodes CASSSGTSDSDTQYF. The complete variable domain, with remaining parts taken from reference TRBV5-1 and TRBJ2-3, reads KAGVTQTPRYLIKTRGQQVTLSCSPISGHRSVSWYQQTPGQGLQFLFEYFSETQRNKGNFPGRFSGRQFSNSRSEMNVSTLELGDSALYLCASSSGTSDSDTQYFGPGTRLTVL.

The chain couples TRBV4-3 to TRBJ1-3; 8 nucleotides match TRBD1. V shed 1 base, J shed 7 bases, and the junction held 6 bases outside the gene matches. There are 15 residues in the CDR3. Germline loops: CDR1 LGHNA, CDR2 YSLEER. The CDR3 protein is CASSQGSGGLNTIYF. The CDR3 nucleotides are TGCGCCAGCAGCCAAGGGTCAGGGGGCTTGAACACCATATATTTT.